One and the same sample provided the 22 T cell receptor beta chains below, sequenced in a study of control samples from healthy donors and cancer patients. Repertoires were generated with immunoSEQ multiplex PCR, while TCRdb's copy carries only in-frame clones and drops some. The repertoire holds around 110,000 clones, with 75% to 90% as singletons. Material for sequencing was PBMCs. These receptors were collected from a woman in her forties or fifties with colorectal cancer.

The chain carries TRBV7-9 and TRBJ1-5; D perhaps matches TRBD1 (5 bases). Trimming took off 5 bases at V and 4 bases at J, with 12 bases between the two ends. Per the germline V gene, CDR1 is SEHNR and CDR2 is FQNEAQ (reference sequence). The CDR3 consists of 14 residues. CDR3 sequence reads: CASSPLQVNQPQHF. The CDR3 DNA sequence: TGTGCCAGCAGCCCATTACAGGTAAATCAGCCCCAGCATTTT.

To note about this clone: Distinct nucleotide sequences in the sample also encode this CDR3. The CDR3 spells CASSPSLGGHRDTQYF. The CDR3, as DNA: TGCGCCAGCAGCCCTTCGTTGGGGGGGCATAGAGATACGCAGTATTTT. J is TRBJ2-3 and V is TRBV5-1, with D tentatively TRBD2 (7 bases). Trimming cost V 4 bases and J 5 bases, with 20 bases left between them. The CDR3 runs to 16 residues. Looked up from germline, CDR1 is SGHRS and CDR2 is YFSETQ.

This chain joins TRBV6-5 and TRBJ2-3; 9 positions match TRBD2. The length of the CDR3 is 14 residues. The V gene end was trimmed by 5 bases and the J gene end by 1 base; junction bases not matched to a gene: 1. Germline CDR1 is MNHEY and CDR2 is SVGAGI. The CDR3 protein is CASSRLAGTDTQYF. CDR3 nucleotide sequence: TGTGCCAGCAGTCGACTAGCGGGCACAGATACGCAGTATTTT.

The CDR3 DNA sequence: TGTGCCAGTAGTATAGGACTTGGCGGGGGGGCCGTGGATACGCAGTATTTT. Translated, it gives CASSIGLGGGAVDTQYF. The chain couples TRBV19 to TRBJ2-3; 9 bases are a match to TRBD2. CDR3 length: 17 residues. Germline V lookup: CDR1 LNHDA, CDR2 SQIVND (reference sequence). V lost 1 base, J lost 6 bases, and 11 bases stayed unmatched.

V gene TRBV3-1 (or the pseudogene TRBV3-2) combines with J gene TRBJ2-1; 10 bases fit TRBD2. Germline trimming cut 4 bases from V and 7 bases from J; bases unmatched to any gene: 4. CDR1 and CDR2 from the germline V gene are LGHDT and YNNKEL (reference sequence). This CDR3 comprises 14 residues. Here the CDR3 reads CASSLLAGENEQFF. DNA for the CDR3: TGTGCCAGCAGCCTGCTAGCGGGAGAGAATGAGCAGTTCTTC.

This clone was found once. The chain carries TRBV5-1 and TRBJ1-2; 7 bases are a match to TRBD1. CDR3 size: 15 residues. Per the germline V gene, CDR1 is SGHRS and CDR2 is YFSETQ. Germline trimming cut 0 bases from V and 2 bases from J; bases unmatched to any gene: 4. CDR3 in amino acids: CASSLGSGGNYGYTF. Here the CDR3 DNA reads TGCGCCAGCAGCTTGGGATCAGGGGGGAACTATGGCTACACCTTC.

The V call is TRBV10-3, the J call TRBJ2-2; 7 bases match TRBD1. V lost 11 bases and J lost 1; bases outside the gene matches: 4. This CDR3 is 13 amino acids long. Germline lookup yields CDR1 ENHRY and CDR2 SYGVKD. The CDR3 here is CALRTGNTGELFF. Written as DNA, the CDR3 is TGTGCCCTGCGGACAGGGAACACCGGGGAGCTGTTTTTT.

The genes are TRBV9 and TRBJ1-2, with no clear D. Trimming shortened V by 3 bases and J by 4 bases, and 7 bases separated the two germline ends. Per the germline V gene, CDR1 is SGDLS and CDR2 is YYNGEE. This CDR3 is built from 12 residues. The chain's CDR3 is CASSGNSYGYTF. In DNA, the CDR3 is TGTGCCAGCAGCGGCAATTCCTATGGCTACACCTTC.

The CDR3 sequence is CASSEGLAAGADTQYF. CDR3 nucleotides: TGTGCCAGCAGTGAGGGACTAGCGGCGGGGGCAGATACGCAGTATTTT. The chain couples TRBV2 to TRBJ2-3, with 11 positions matching TRBD2. Germline CDR1 is SNHLY and CDR2 is FYNNEI. V was clipped by 3 bases and J by 4 bases; unmatched bases: 6. The CDR3 runs 16 residues. The full variable domain, with the rest looked up from reference TRBV2 and TRBJ2-3, is EPEVTQTPSHQVTQMGQEVILRCVPISNHLYFYWYRQILGQKVEFLVSFYNNEISEKSEIFDDQFSVERPDGSNFTLKIRSTKLEDSAMYFCASSEGLAAGADTQYFGPGTRLTVL.

V and J are TRBV7-8 and TRBJ1-3; 10 nucleotides line up with TRBD1. The CDR3 length is 18 residues. Trimming at V came to 4 bases and at J to 4 bases, leaving 13 bases not matched to a gene. Per germline, CDR1 SGHVS and CDR2 FQNEAQ. The DNA of the CDR3 is TGTGCCAGCAGCTCCCGGGACAGGGGCTCTGTGCGAGGAAACACCATATATTTT. Translating it yields CASSSRDRGSVRGNTIYF.

The V call is TRBV20-1, the J call TRBJ1-2; D unclear. Germline V gene sequence: CDR1 DFQATT, CDR2 SNEGSKA (reference sequence). V lost 6 bases to trimming and J lost 8 bases, with 13 bases between them. The CDR3 is made up of 11 amino acids. The CDR3 region has the DNA TGCAGTGCCGCCGATAGTCGCGGCTACACCTTC. The encoded protein is CSAADSRGYTF.

The chain combines TRBV28 with TRBJ2-2; D not certain. Germline lookup yields CDR1 MDHEN and CDR2 SYDVKM. The CDR3 has 15 residues. V was trimmed by 4 bases and J by 6 bases, leaving 15 bases between them. The CDR3: CASSSHSTAAGELFF. The CDR3 nucleotides are TGTGCCAGCAGTTCGCACAGTACCGCGGCCGGGGAGCTGTTTTTT.

V gene TRBV9 combines with J gene TRBJ2-5, with D uncertain. CDR1 is SGDLS and CDR2 is YYNGEE in the germline V gene. Trimming stripped 0 bases from V and 4 bases from J, with 10 bases between. This CDR3 spans 14 amino acids. The CDR3 is CASSVDMASETQYF. CDR3 nucleotide sequence: TGTGCCAGCAGCGTAGATATGGCGTCAGAGACCCAGTACTTC. The whole variable domain, filled in from reference TRBV9 and TRBJ2-5, reads DSGVTQTPKHLITATGQRVTLRCSPRSGDLSVYWYQQSLDQGLQFLIQYYNGEERAKGNILERFSAQQFPDLHSELNLSSLELGDSALYFCASSVDMASETQYFGPGTRLLVL.

The chain is built from TRBV9 and TRBJ1-4; 7 nucleotides match TRBD1. Unmatched junction bases numbered 10, after V lost 3 bases and J lost 5 bases. The CDR3 has 16 amino acids. Looked up from germline, CDR1 is SGDLS and CDR2 is YYNGEE. The CDR3 region is CASSADRDSKNEKLFF. The DNA of the CDR3 is TGTGCCAGCAGCGCCGACCGGGACAGCAAGAATGAAAAACTGTTTTTT.

This chain uses TRBV30 with TRBJ1-6; D might be TRBD1 (5 bases). There are 14 residues in the CDR3. Germline CDR1 is GTSNPN and CDR2 is SVGIG (reference sequence). V lost 0 bases to trimming and J lost 9 bases, with 12 bases between them. The chain's CDR3 is CAWSVRGGSSPLHF. In DNA, the CDR3 is TGTGCCTGGAGTGTACGGGGGGGAAGTTCACCCCTCCACTTT. The full variable domain, in which reference TRBV30 and TRBJ1-6 provide the parts outside the CDR3, is SQTIHQWPATLVQPVGSPLSLECTVEGTSNPNLYWYRQAAGRGLQLLFYSVGIGQISSEVPQNLSASRPQDRQFILSSKKLLLSDSGFYLCAWSVRGGSSPLHFGNGTRLTVT.

The chain carries TRBV5-1 and TRBJ1-4, with a weak D call TRBD1 (5 bases). Germline CDR1 is SGHRS and CDR2 is YFSETQ. The CDR3 loop spans 15 amino acids. V was pared by 0 bases and J by 3 bases, with 9 bases between. For the CDR3, the DNA is TGCGCCAGCAGCTTGGCAGGGACTTCTAATGAAAAACTGTTTTTT. Translation gives CASSLAGTSNEKLFF.

The rearrangement uses TRBV5-1 and TRBJ2-7; TRBD2 might be the D (5 bases). Germline CDR1 reads SGHRS; CDR2 reads YFSETQ. The CDR3 totals 11 residues. Between the trimmed V and J ends, which lost 4 bases and 5 bases, there was a span of 7 bases. The CDR3 sequence is CASSAGNEQYF. CDR3 in DNA: TGCGCCAGCAGCGCGGGCAACGAGCAGTACTTC.

The gene calls are TRBV6-6 and TRBJ1-6, with no clear D. The CDR3 has 15 residues. Germline-derived CDR1 and CDR2 are MNHNY and SVGAGI (reference sequence). V lost 0 bases to trimming and J lost 3 bases, with 6 bases between them. Here the CDR3 DNA reads TGTGCCAGCAGTTACTCGTCCATCTATAATTCACCCCTCCACTTT. As protein: CASSYSSIYNSPLHF.

The chain employs TRBV6-5 and TRBJ1-1; 7 bases fit TRBD1. The CDR3 has 14 amino acids. The V gene end was trimmed by 2 bases and the J gene end by 1 base; junction bases not matched to a gene: 1. Germline loops: CDR1 MNHEY, CDR2 SVGAGI. The CDR3 DNA sequence: TGTGCCAGCAGTTACGCAGGGGGGAACACTGAAGCTTTCTTT. The encoded protein is CASSYAGGNTEAFF.

The chain is built from TRBV7-9 and TRBJ1-2, with unresolved D. The CDR3 spans 17 residues. Trimming pared 2 bases from V and 1 base from J, leaving 17 bases between. Per germline, CDR1 SEHNR and CDR2 FQNEAQ (reference sequence). The CDR3 region has the DNA TGTGCCAGCAGCTTATCCCCCCCGCGACTGAGTAACTATGGCTACACCTTC. Protein: CASSLSPPRLSNYGYTF.

The chain recombines TRBV21-1 with TRBJ2-7; TRBD1, the table's D call, was not compared with the DNA. TRBV21-1 is a documented pseudogene. The CDR3 is made up of 10 amino acids. The CDR3 reads CGQGIYEQYF. For the CDR3, the DNA is TGTGGCCAGGGGATCTACGAGCAGTACTTC.

As DNA, the CDR3 is TGTGCCAGCAGAGCCGGGCCCGGAAACACCATATATTTT. Encoded protein: CASRAGPGNTIYF. The genes are TRBV7-6 and TRBJ1-3; D not resolved. The V end lost 6 bases, the J end lost 4 bases, and 10 bases lay between the germline ends. The CDR3 is 13 residues long. CDR1 is SGHVS and CDR2 is FNYEAQ in the germline V gene.